This T cell receptor delta chain stems from a study of gamma-delta T cells after stem cell transplantation. TCRdb re-analyzed the RT-PCR reads via CATT. The sample consists of about 5,700 delta-chain clones, around 1.9% of them appearing once. This clone has just a few counts. TCRdb pairs this DNA with a much larger clone's protein that differs at residue 4, likely a read error; the protein shown was translated from the DNA. The sequence derives from a human donor. It is not recorded whose cells these are; they may come from a transplant donor. The sample consisted of gamma-delta T cells.

CDR3 DNA sequence: TGTGCCTGTGGCACCGCCTCTCACCCCTGGGACACCCGACAGATGTTTTTC. Its translation: CACGTASHPWDTRQMFF. The rearrangement joins TRDV2 to TRDJ3; no clear D. CDR1 GEAIGNYY and CDR2 EKD come from the germline V gene. The CDR3 has 17 amino acids.